Given below is one T cell receptor (beta chain) in context. Its antigen is as yet unknown. The record originates from a study of radiation and T cells in renal cell carcinoma. The CDR3 consists of 13 residues. Trimming left V 0 bases short and J 7 bases short, with 7 bases between. CDR1 is LNHDA and CDR2 is SQIVND in the germline V gene (reference sequence). Whole-study findings and limits: Top tumor clonotypes rose in blood 2 weeks post-radiation, then contracted. Pretreatment tumor biopsies were lacking, so baseline clonotypes are unknown.

TCRdb's copy holds only in-frame clones and misses some; the assay was immunoSEQ multiplex PCR. The sample contains 100,000 to 150,000 clones, around 83% of which appear only once. Time point here: baseline pretreatment blood. Treatment: 15 Gy SBRT to primary tumor, nephrectomy 4 weeks later. The patient's renal cell carcinoma had clear cell pathology. The TCR originated in a woman aged 55-69 years with renal cell carcinoma. The genes are TRBV19 and TRBJ2-1; D remains unclear. The sample here was blood, taken from a patient whose treatment included radiotherapy and nephrectomy. CDR3 in DNA: TGTGCCAGTAGTATAGATCCTTGGAATGAGCAGTTCTTC. As protein: CASSIDPWNEQFF.